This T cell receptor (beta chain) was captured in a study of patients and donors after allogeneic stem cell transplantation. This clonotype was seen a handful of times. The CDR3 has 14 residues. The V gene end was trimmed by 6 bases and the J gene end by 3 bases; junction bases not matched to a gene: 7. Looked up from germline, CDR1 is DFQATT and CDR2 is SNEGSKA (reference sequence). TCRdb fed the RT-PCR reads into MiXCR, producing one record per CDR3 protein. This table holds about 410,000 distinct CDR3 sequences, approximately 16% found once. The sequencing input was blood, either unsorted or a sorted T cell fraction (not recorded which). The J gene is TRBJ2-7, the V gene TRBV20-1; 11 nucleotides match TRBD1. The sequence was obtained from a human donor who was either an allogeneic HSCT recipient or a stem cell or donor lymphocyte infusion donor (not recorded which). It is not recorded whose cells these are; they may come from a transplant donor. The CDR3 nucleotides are TGCAGTGCCTTCACCGGGACAGGGGGCTACGAGCAGTACTTC. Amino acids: CSAFTGTGGYEQYF.